This TCR beta chain was retrieved from a study of identical twins. Unique molecular identifiers were present on the cDNA, which also gained a universal primer site by template switching. Using its own MiXCR run on the 5' RACE reads, TCRdb lists one record per CDR3 protein. The table records 140,000 to 150,000 distinct CDR3 sequences, roughly 3.3% of them present only once. CDR3 length: 14 amino acids. CDR1 and CDR2 (germline): MNHEY, SMNVEV (reference sequence). Between the trimmed V and J ends, which lost 6 bases and 1 base, there was a span of 13 bases. This clonotype has a count of ten or more. Antigen specificity is unknown. General study findings and limits: Zero-insertion findings could be partly confounded by invariant cells (MAIT and iNKT cells). Where beta out-of-frame sequences were concerned, excess twin sharing was weaker.

This receptor was taken from a man aged 18 to 29 in good health. The chain employs TRBV27 and TRBJ2-7; D gene unclear. Sequencing was performed on memory T cells sorted from blood. The CDR3 nucleotides read TGTGCCAGCAGCCTAAAGGTTGAGTCCTACGAGCAGTACGTC. Its protein is CASSLKVESYEQYV.